The rows below give T cell receptor beta chains drawn from one sample of a study of Graves' ophthalmopathy and Graves' hyperthyroidism. Via MiXCR, TCRdb re-called the multiplex PCR reads, giving one row per CDR3 protein. The sample comprises about 600,000 distinct CDR3 sequences, approximately 35% of which are singletons, and around 4% rests with the top ten. Specimen: peripheral blood or thyroid tissue (not recorded which). Receptor source: an adult man with Graves' hyperthyroidism. CDR3s include the opening cysteine and the closing phenylalanine or tryptophan. D genes are given only for firm matches. Only part of the rows carry a size: once, few, many, or a class if the clone is expanded.

V gene: TRBV10-2
clone size: -
D gene: -
J gene: TRBJ2-2
CDR3 length: 16
CDR3 protein: CASSESGGANTGELFF
CDR3 DNA: TGCGCCAGCAGTGAGTCTGGCGGGGCAAACACCGGGGAGCTGTTTTTT

V gene: TRBV7-8
clone size: -
D gene: -
J gene: TRBJ2-5
CDR3 length: 16
CDR3 protein: CASSGRDKTHQETQYF
CDR3 DNA: TGTGCCAGCAGTGGACGGGACAAAACCCACCAAGAGACCCAGTACTTC

V gene: TRBV7-8
clone size: many
D gene: -
J gene: TRBJ2-7
CDR3 length: 14
CDR3 protein: CASSLEGLPYEQYF
CDR3 DNA: TGTGCCAGCAGCTTAGAGGGACTGCCCTACGAGCAGTACTTC

V gene: TRBV12-3/TRBV12-4
clone size: once
D gene: TRBD1
J gene: TRBJ2-1
CDR3 length: 16
CDR3 protein: CASSLWTGGSYNEQFF
CDR3 DNA: TGTGCCAGCAGCTTGTGGACAGGGGGGTCCTACAATGAGCAGTTCTTC

V gene: TRBV7-9
clone size: many
D gene: -
J gene: TRBJ1-1
CDR3 length: 15
CDR3 protein: CASSPAGRTNTEAFF
CDR3 DNA: TGTGCCAGCAGCCCCGCTGGAAGAACGAACACTGAAGCTTTCTTT

V gene: TRBV12-3/TRBV12-4
clone size: many
D gene: -
J gene: TRBJ2-7
CDR3 length: 15
CDR3 protein: CASSPWTASSYEQYF
CDR3 DNA: TGTGCCAGCAGTCCGTGGACCGCCAGCTCCTACGAGCAGTACTTC

V gene: TRBV7-6
clone size: many
D gene: TRBD2
J gene: TRBJ2-2
CDR3 length: 17
CDR3 protein: CASSLAPGLSNTGELFF
CDR3 DNA: TGTGCCAGCAGCTTAGCCCCGGGACTATCAAACACCGGGGAGCTGTTTTTT

V gene: TRBV19
clone size: -
D gene: TRBD1
J gene: TRBJ1-1
CDR3 length: 13
CDR3 protein: CASSIGQGVEAFF
CDR3 DNA: TGTGCCAGTAGTATCGGACAGGGGGTAGAGGCTTTCTTT

V gene: TRBV29-1
clone size: -
D gene: -
J gene: TRBJ2-2
CDR3 length: 13
CDR3 protein: CSVEGGNTGELFF
CDR3 DNA: TGCAGCGTTGAGGGGGGAAACACCGGGGAGCTGTTTTTT

V gene: TRBV7-8
clone size: many
D gene: TRBD1
J gene: TRBJ1-5
CDR3 length: 17
CDR3 protein: CASSLGQGLFSNQPQHF
CDR3 DNA: TGTGCCAGCAGCTTAGGACAGGGGTTATTTAGCAATCAGCCCCAGCATTTT

V gene: TRBV20-1
clone size: many
D gene: TRBD1
J gene: TRBJ2-5
CDR3 length: 16
CDR3 protein: CSATVSRQGGTETQYF
CDR3 DNA: TGCAGTGCTACCGTTTCAAGACAGGGGGGTACGGAGACCCAGTACTTC

V gene: TRBV15
clone size: -
D gene: -
J gene: TRBJ1-6
CDR3 length: 16
CDR3 protein: CATSSPEPGKSSPLHF
CDR3 DNA: TGTGCCACCAGCAGCCCAGAGCCAGGGAAGAGTTCACCCCTCCACTTT

V gene: TRBV12-3/TRBV12-4
clone size: many
D gene: -
J gene: TRBJ2-7
CDR3 length: 15
CDR3 protein: CASSLFGREVYEQYF
CDR3 DNA: TGTGCCAGCAGTTTATTCGGCAGGGAGGTATACGAGCAGTACTTC

V gene: TRBV14
clone size: many
D gene: -
J gene: TRBJ2-5
CDR3 length: 11
CDR3 protein: CASSHGETQYF
CDR3 DNA: TGTGCCAGCAGCCACGGAGAGACCCAGTACTTC

V gene: TRBV29-1
clone size: -
D gene: -
J gene: TRBJ1-4
CDR3 length: 13
CDR3 protein: CSVEEPGDGKLFF
CDR3 DNA: TGCAGCGTTGAAGAACCAGGGGATGGAAAACTGTTTTTT

V gene: TRBV7-2
clone size: many
D gene: TRBD1
J gene: TRBJ2-7
CDR3 length: 14
CDR3 protein: CASSARTGSYEQYF
CDR3 DNA: TGTGCCAGCAGCGCTCGGACAGGATCCTACGAGCAGTACTTC

V gene: TRBV20-1
clone size: many
D gene: -
J gene: TRBJ2-5
CDR3 length: 14
CDR3 protein: CSAKGRGGLETQYF
CDR3 DNA: TGCAGTGCTAAGGGGAGGGGGGGCCTGGAGACCCAGTACTTC

V gene: TRBV2
clone size: many
D gene: TRBD1
J gene: TRBJ1-2
CDR3 length: 14
CDR3 protein: CASSVDRGVYGYTF
CDR3 DNA: TGTGCCAGCAGTGTAGACAGGGGGGTCTATGGCTACACCTTC

V gene: TRBV7-9
clone size: -
D gene: -
J gene: TRBJ2-1
CDR3 length: 13
CDR3 protein: CASSQGGNNEQFF
CDR3 DNA: TGTGCCAGCAGCCAGGGGGGTAACAATGAGCAGTTCTTC

V gene: TRBV6-5
clone size: -
D gene: TRBD1
J gene: TRBJ1-3
CDR3 length: 16
CDR3 protein: CASRKAGTGTGNTIYF
CDR3 DNA: TGTGCCAGCAGGAAAGCCGGGACAGGGACTGGAAACACCATATATTTT